These 10 T cell receptor beta chains came from one sample sequenced in a study of graft-versus-host responses after intestinal transplantation. Measured with immunoSEQ multiplex PCR; TCRdb has only the in-frame clones, and not every one. The sample lists about 130,000 clones, approximately 90% occurring once. Their cognate antigens are unknown. Here the sequenced sample was unstimulated CD4+ T cells sorted from spleen or lymph node cells, taken before intestinal transplant. Receptors were obtained from a human donor who received an intestinal transplant.

V and J are TRBV9 and TRBJ1-1; no definite D call. The CDR3 length is 15 residues. The V end was cut by 4 bases, the J end by 11 bases, with 24 bases between. Germline V CDR1 and CDR2: SGDLS, YYNGEE. The CDR3 loop reads CASSTRPGSTMGAFF. In nucleotides, the CDR3 is TGTGCCAGCAGCACACGGCCGGGATCAACGATGGGGGCTTTCTTT.

The chain carries TRBV5-1 and TRBJ2-2; no clear D gene. The germline V and J ends were trimmed by 7 bases and 6 bases, with 10 bases remaining between them. The CDR3 runs to 12 residues. Germline V lookup: CDR1 SGHRS, CDR2 YFSETQ. CDR3 sequence: CASRGGAGELFF. The CDR3 bases are TGCGCCAGCCGTGGCGGTGCCGGGGAGCTGTTTTTT.

The rearrangement links TRBV14 to TRBJ1-4; 9 bases line up with TRBD1. The germline V gene encodes CDR1 SGHDN and CDR2 FVKESK. The CDR3 is made up of 15 amino acids. Unmatched junction bases numbered 4, after V lost 3 bases and J lost 5 bases. The CDR3 nucleotides are TGTGCCAGCAGCCAGCCCGGGACAGGGAATGAAAAACTGTTTTTT. It yields the protein CASSQPGTGNEKLFF.

This clone appeared once. This chain uses TRBV5-1 with TRBJ1-3; D possibly corresponds to TRBD1 (5 bases). V gave up 0 bases and J gave up 2 bases, with 9 bases separating them. Germline-derived CDR1 and CDR2 are SGHRS and YFSETQ. This CDR3 is built from 15 residues. CDR3 nucleotide sequence: TGCGCCAGCAGCTTGGGCCAGGGTGCTGGAAACACCATATATTTT. It yields the protein CASSLGQGAGNTIYF.

The chain combines TRBV6-6 with TRBJ2-5; D may correspond to TRBD1 or TRBD2 (7 bases each). The V and J ends lost 6 bases and 5 bases respectively, with 13 bases between them. The CDR3 length is 13 residues. Germline CDR1 reads MNHNY; CDR2 reads SVGAGI (reference sequence). The CDR3 region is CASRGGGGETQYF. DNA for the CDR3: TGTGCCAGCAGGGGAGGGGGCGGTGAGACCCAGTACTTC.

The rearrangement uses TRBV10-2 and TRBJ2-1; 8 bases match TRBD1. The CDR3 consists of 16 residues. Germline CDR1 reads WSHSY; CDR2 reads SAAADI. The J segment lost 1 base and the V segment lost 6 bases, leaving 8 bases of the junction unmatched. CDR3 sequence: CASRPDRGGSYNEQFF. In DNA form, the CDR3 reads TGCGCCAGCAGGCCAGACAGGGGAGGATCCTACAATGAGCAGTTCTTC.

This chain uses TRBV30 with TRBJ2-3; possibly TRBD1 or TRBD2 for D (5 bases each). The germline gives CDR1 GTSNPN, CDR2 SVGIG (reference sequence). This CDR3 has 13 residues. V lost 5 bases, J lost 0 bases, and 9 bases lay in between. The CDR3, as DNA: TGTGCCTGGCGGGGCCGAAGCACAGATACGCAGTATTTT. Encoded protein: CAWRGRSTDTQYF.

Comments on this clone: This sample includes further DNA sequences coding for the same CDR3. The chain joins TRBV30 to TRBJ2-1, with D perhaps assigned TRBD1 or TRBD2 (6 bases each). The CDR3 is made up of 12 amino acids. Between the trimmed V and J ends, which lost 5 bases and 10 bases, there was a span of 15 bases. Germline CDR1 reads GTSNPN; CDR2 reads SVGIG (reference sequence). DNA of the CDR3: TGTGCCTGGGACAGGTTCGGGGGCGAGCAGTTCTTC. It is translated as CAWDRFGGEQFF.

V is TRBV6-5 and J is TRBJ2-1; D is undetermined. Germline CDR1 MNHEY, CDR2 SVGAGI. The CDR3 contains 13 residues. The V end was cut by 9 bases, the J end by 15 bases, with 24 bases between. The CDR3, as DNA: TGTGCCAGTTCGCTGTGGACCGACCCGACGGCGTTCTTC. Its translation is CASSLWTDPTAFF.

On this clone itself: The junction departs from the called germline gene at one end, perhaps through a read error. The chain has TRBV7-9 and TRBJ1-5, with 9 bases fitting TRBD1. This CDR3 comprises 15 residues. The V gene's germline CDR1 is SEHNR and CDR2 FQNEAQ (reference sequence). The CDR3: CAGSLAGTGIQPQHF. CDR3 nucleotides: TGTGCCGGCAGCTTAGCCGGGACAGGGATTCAGCCCCAGCATTTT.